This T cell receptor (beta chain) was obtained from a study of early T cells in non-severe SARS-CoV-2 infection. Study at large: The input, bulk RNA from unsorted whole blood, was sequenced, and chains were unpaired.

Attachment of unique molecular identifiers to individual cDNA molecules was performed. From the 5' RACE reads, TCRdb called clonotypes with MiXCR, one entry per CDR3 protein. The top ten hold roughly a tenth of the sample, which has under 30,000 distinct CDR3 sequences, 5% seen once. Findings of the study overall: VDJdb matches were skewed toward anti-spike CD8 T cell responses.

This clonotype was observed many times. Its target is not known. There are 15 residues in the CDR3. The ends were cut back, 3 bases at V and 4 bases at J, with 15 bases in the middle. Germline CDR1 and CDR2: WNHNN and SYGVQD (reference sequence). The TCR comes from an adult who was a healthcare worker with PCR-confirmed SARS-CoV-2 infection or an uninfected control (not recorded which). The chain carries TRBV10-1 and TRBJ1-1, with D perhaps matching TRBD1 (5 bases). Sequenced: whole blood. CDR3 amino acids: CASSDSMTGPTEAFF. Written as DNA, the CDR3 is TGCGCCAGCAGTGACTCCATGACGGGACCCACTGAAGCTTTCTTT.